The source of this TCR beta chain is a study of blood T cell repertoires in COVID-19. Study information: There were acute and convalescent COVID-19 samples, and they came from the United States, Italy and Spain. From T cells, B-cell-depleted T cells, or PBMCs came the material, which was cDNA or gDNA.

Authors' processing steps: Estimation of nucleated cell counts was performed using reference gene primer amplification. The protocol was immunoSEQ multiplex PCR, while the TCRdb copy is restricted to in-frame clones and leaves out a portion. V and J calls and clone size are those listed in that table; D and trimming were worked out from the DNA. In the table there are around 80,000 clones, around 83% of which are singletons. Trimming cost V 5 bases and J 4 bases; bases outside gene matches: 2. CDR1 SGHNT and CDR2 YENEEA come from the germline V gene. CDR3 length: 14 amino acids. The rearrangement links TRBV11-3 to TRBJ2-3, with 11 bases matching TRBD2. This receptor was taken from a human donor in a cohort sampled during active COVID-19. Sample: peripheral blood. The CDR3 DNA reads TGTGCCAGCAGCACACTAGCGGGGGCAGATACGCAGTATTTT. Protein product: CASSTLAGADTQYF.